This T cell receptor beta chain stems from a study of blood T cell repertoires in COVID-19. Study-level background: The study drew acute and convalescent COVID-19 samples from the United States, Italy and Spain. In each case, the material was cDNA or gDNA derived from T cells, B-cell-depleted T cells, or PBMCs.

This clone was counted between two and nine times. Per the study methods: Researchers report that nucleated cell counts were estimated from reference gene primer amplification. Sequenced by immunoSEQ multiplex PCR; TCRdb stores in-frame clones only, minus some. The V and J calls and the clone size are those of that table, but D and trimming were determined from the DNA. The table includes about 200,000 clones, less than 80% detected once. V gave up 0 bases and J gave up 3 bases; unmatched junction bases: 2. The germline V gene encodes CDR1 GTSNPN and CDR2 SVGIG (reference sequence). There are 13 residues in the CDR3.

Sequencing used peripheral blood. The receptor was derived from a man aged 45-65 years who had recovered from COVID-19. The chain carries TRBV30 and TRBJ2-7, with 7 positions matching TRBD1. CDR3 residues: CAWSVTGHYEQYF. The CDR3 region has the DNA TGTGCCTGGAGTGTGACAGGGCACTACGAGCAGTACTTC.